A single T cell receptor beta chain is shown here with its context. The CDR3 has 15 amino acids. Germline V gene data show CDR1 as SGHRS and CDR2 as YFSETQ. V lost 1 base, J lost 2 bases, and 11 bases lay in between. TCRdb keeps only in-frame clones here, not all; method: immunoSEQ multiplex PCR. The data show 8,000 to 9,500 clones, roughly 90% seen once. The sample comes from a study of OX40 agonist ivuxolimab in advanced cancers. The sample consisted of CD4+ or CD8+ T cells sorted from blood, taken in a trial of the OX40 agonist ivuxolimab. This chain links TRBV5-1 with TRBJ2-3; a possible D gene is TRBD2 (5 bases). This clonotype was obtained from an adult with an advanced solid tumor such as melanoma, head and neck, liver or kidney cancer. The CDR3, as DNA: TGCGCCAGCAGCTTGAGTGCGGGCTCCACAGATACGCAGTATTTT. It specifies CASSLSAGSTDTQYF. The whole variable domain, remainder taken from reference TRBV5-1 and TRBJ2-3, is KAGVTQTPRYLIKTRGQQVTLSCSPISGHRSVSWYQQTPGQGLQFLFEYFSETQRNKGNFPGRFSGRQFSNSRSEMNVSTLELGDSALYLCASSLSAGSTDTQYFGPGTRLTVL.